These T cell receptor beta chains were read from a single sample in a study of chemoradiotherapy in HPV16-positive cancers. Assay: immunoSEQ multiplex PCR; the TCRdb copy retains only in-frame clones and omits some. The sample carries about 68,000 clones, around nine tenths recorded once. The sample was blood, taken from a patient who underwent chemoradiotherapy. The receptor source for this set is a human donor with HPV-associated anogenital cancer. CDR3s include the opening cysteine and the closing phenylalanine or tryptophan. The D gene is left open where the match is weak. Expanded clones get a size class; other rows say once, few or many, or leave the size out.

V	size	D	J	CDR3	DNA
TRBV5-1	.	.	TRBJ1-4	CASSPQTTQGEKLFF	TGCGCCAGCAGCCCCCAGACAACCCAGGGGGAAAAACTGTTTTTT
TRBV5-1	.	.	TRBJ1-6	CASSTGLITGSPLHF	TGCGCCAGCAGCACCGGGCTCATAACGGGTTCACCCCTCCACTTT
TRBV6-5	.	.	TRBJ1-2	CASSYSAVDGYTF	TGTGCCAGCAGTTACTCGGCAGTGGATGGCTACACCTTC
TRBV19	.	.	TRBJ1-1	CASSIQVRAEAFF	TGTGCCAGTAGTATTCAGGTGAGGGCTGAAGCTTTCTTT
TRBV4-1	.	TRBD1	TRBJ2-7	CASSQFAGQGAYEQYF	TGCGCCAGCAGCCAGTTTGCCGGACAGGGGGCCTACGAGCAGTACTTC
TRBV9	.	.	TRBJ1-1	CASSVGGQGRNTEAFF	TGTGCCAGCAGCGTAGGGGGTCAGGGGCGGAACACTGAAGCTTTCTTT
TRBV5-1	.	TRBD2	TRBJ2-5	CASTTSVVGETQYF	TGCGCCAGCACAACTAGCGTTGTTGGAGAGACCCAGTACTTC
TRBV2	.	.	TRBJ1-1	CASSVEGGTEAFF	TGTGCCAGCAGTGTGGAAGGGGGCACTGAAGCTTTCTTT
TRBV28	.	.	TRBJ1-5	CATSGGFLSARQPQHF	TGTGCCACCTCGGGGGGGTTCCTTTCGGCGAGACAGCCCCAGCATTTT
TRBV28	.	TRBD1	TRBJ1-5	CARFSSDRARQPQHF	TGTGCCAGATTCTCGTCGGACAGGGCGAGACAGCCCCAGCATTTT
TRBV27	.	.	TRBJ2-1	CASSSSTASGIGQFF	TGTGCCAGCAGTTCTAGCACTGCATCAGGAATTGGGCAGTTCTTC
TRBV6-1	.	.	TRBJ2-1	CASGGFLDEQFF	TGTGCCAGCGGCGGATTCCTTGATGAGCAGTTCTTC
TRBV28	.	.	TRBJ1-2	CASKFWGQVRNGGYGYTF	TGTGCCAGCAAGTTTTGGGGCCAGGTCCGAAACGGGGGCTATGGCTACACCTTC
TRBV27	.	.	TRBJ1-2	CASSLSIGKIYGYTF	TGTGCCAGCAGTTTATCGATTGGTAAAATCTATGGCTACACCTTC
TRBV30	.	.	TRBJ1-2	CAWSQQSRGGYTF	TGTGCCTGGAGTCAACAGAGCCGCGGGGGCTACACCTTC
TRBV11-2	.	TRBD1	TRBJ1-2	CASSSRGRVYGYTF	TGTGCCAGCAGCTCTAGGGGGCGCGTGTATGGCTACACCTTC
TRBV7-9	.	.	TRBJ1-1	CASNKLMNTEAFF	TGTGCCTCCAATAAGCTAATGAACACTGAAGCTTTCTTT
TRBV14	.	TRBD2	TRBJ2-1	CASAPLTGGVYNEQFF	TGTGCCAGCGCGCCTCTAACGGGAGGCGTCTACAATGAGCAGTTCTTC
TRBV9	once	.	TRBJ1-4	CASSPTITVGGEKLFF	TGTGCCAGCAGCCCGACGATAACAGTGGGCGGTGAAAAACTGTTTTTT
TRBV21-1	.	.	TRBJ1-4	CASSLDRVHEKLFF	TGTGCCAGCAGCCTGGACAGGGTTCATGAAAAACTGTTTTTT
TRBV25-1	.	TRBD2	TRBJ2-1	CASSDGTSNEQFF	TGTGCCAGCAGTGATGGGACTAGCAATGAGCAGTTCTTC
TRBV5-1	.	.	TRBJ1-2	CASSLEGTLYGYTF	TGCGCCAGCAGCTTGGAGGGGACACTCTATGGCTACACCTTC
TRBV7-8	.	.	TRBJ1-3	CASSLVVRDSGNTIYF	TGTGCCAGCAGCTTAGTGGTCAGGGACTCTGGAAACACCATATATTTT
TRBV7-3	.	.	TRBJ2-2	CASSSGGHRTGELFF	TGTGCCAGCAGCTCAGGGGGGCATAGGACCGGGGAGCTGTTTTTT
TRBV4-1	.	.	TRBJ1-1	CASSLGRVNTEAFF	TGCGCCAGCAGCCTCGGGAGGGTGAACACTGAAGCTTTCTTT
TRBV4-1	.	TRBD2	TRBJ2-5	CASSQEGLAGEGGETQYF	TGCGCCAGCAGCCAAGAAGGACTAGCGGGAGAAGGTGGAGAGACCCAGTACTTC
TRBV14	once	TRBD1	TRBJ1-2	CASSEQGALGYTF	TGTGCCAGCAGCGAGCAGGGGGCGTTGGGCTACACCTTC
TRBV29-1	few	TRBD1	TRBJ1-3	CSAAGGQGGSGNTIYF	TGCAGCGCCGCGGGGGGCCAGGGGGGCTCTGGAAACACCATATATTTT
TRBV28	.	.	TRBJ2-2	CASSSTGTNTGELFF	TGTGCCAGCAGTTCGACAGGCACGAACACCGGGGAGCTGTTTTTT
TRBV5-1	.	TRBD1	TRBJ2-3	CASSLERTGPTDTQYF	TGCGCCAGCAGCTTGGAGCGGACAGGACCCACAGATACGCAGTATTTT
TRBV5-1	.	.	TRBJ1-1	CASSFARGNTEAFF	TGCGCCAGCAGCTTCGCGCGGGGGAACACTGAAGCTTTCTTT
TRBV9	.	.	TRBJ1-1	CASSGNRVGNTEAFF	TGTGCCAGCAGCGGAAACAGGGTAGGAAACACTGAAGCTTTCTTT
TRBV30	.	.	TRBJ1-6	CAWNAMNSPLHF	TGTGCCTGGAATGCTATGAATTCACCCCTCCACTTT
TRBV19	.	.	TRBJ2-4	CASTPWGSTKNIQYF	TGTGCCAGTACCCCTTGGGGTTCGACCAAAAACATTCAGTACTTC
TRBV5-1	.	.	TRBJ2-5	CASSLMRGTETQYF	TGCGCCAGCAGCTTGATGAGAGGGACAGAGACCCAGTACTTC
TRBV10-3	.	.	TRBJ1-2	CAISESDYGYTF	TGTGCCATCAGTGAGTCCGACTATGGCTACACCTTC
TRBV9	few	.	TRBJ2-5	CASSANQETQYF	TGTGCCAGCAGCGCCAACCAAGAGACCCAGTACTTC
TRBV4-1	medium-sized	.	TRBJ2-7	CASSQEGMAYEQYF	TGCGCCAGCAGCCAAGAAGGGATGGCCTACGAGCAGTACTTC
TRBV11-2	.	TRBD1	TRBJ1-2	CASSLDQRQGSYGYTF	TGTGCCAGCAGCTTAGATCAGCGACAGGGCAGCTATGGCTACACCTTC
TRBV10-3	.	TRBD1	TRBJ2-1	CAISEPIGQGARNEQFF	TGTGCCATCAGTGAGCCCATCGGGCAGGGGGCGAGGAATGAGCAGTTCTTC
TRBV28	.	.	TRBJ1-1	CASSFGAGGTEAFF	TGTGCCAGCAGTTTCGGGGCTGGAGGCACTGAAGCTTTCTTT
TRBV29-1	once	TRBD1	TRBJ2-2	CSVDRGQTGELFF	TGCAGCGTCGACAGGGGGCAGACCGGGGAGCTGTTTTTT
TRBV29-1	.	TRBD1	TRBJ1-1	CSAEGGGTEAFF	TGCAGCGCCGAAGGGGGCGGAACTGAAGCTTTCTTT
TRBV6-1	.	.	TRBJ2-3	CASSESQGDTQYF	TGTGCCAGCAGTGAATCCCAGGGGGATACGCAGTATTTT
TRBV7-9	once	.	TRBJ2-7	CASSLVSKNRATYTYEQYF	TGTGCCAGCAGCTTAGTTTCAAAAAACAGGGCTACCTATACCTACGAGCAGTACTTC
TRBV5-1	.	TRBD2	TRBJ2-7	CASSIGAGNSYEQYF	TGCGCCAGCAGCATAGGAGCGGGAAACAGCTACGAGCAGTACTTC
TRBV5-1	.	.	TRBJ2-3	CASSLGSGWVDTQYF	TGCGCCAGCAGCTTGGGGTCAGGGTGGGTAGATACGCAGTATTTT
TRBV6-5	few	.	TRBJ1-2	CASTLNGDTNYGYTF	TGTGCCAGCACCCTCAACGGGGACACCAACTATGGCTACACCTTC
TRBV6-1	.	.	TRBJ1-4	CASSEERQGFGEKLFF	TGTGCCAGCAGTGAAGAGCGTCAGGGCTTCGGAGAAAAACTGTTTTTT
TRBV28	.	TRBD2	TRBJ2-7	CASSPLKAGNEQYF	TGTGCCAGCAGTCCTTTAAAAGCGGGGAACGAGCAGTACTTC
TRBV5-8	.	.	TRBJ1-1	CASSLAPKGPEAFF	TGTGCCAGCAGCTTAGCCCCTAAGGGGCCTGAAGCTTTCTTT
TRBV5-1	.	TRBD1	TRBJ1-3	CASSLDRGGNTIYF	TGCGCCAGCAGCCTTGACAGGGGTGGAAACACCATATATTTT